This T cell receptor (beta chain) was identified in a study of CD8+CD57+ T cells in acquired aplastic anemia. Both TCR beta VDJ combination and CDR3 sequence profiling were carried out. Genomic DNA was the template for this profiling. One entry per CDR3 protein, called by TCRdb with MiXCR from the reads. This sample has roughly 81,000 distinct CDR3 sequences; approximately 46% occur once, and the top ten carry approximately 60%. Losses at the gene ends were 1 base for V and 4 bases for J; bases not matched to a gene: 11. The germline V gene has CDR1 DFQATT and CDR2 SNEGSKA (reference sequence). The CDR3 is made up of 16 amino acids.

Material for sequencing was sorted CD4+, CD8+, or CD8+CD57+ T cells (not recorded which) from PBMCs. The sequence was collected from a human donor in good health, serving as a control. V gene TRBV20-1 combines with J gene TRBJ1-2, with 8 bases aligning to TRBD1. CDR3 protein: CSARAGRTGSTYGYTF. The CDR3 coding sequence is TGCAGTGCTAGAGCCGGTAGGACAGGGAGCACCTATGGCTACACCTTC.